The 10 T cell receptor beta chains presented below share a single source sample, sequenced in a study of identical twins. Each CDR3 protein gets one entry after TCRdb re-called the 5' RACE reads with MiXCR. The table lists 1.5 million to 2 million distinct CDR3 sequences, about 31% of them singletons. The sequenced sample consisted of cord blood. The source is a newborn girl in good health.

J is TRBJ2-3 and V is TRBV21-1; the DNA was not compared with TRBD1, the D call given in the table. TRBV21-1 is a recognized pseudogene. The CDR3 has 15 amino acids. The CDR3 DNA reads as TGTGCCAGCAGCAGCGGGACAGGGAGCACAGATGCGCAGTATTTT. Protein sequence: CASSSGTGSTDAQYF.

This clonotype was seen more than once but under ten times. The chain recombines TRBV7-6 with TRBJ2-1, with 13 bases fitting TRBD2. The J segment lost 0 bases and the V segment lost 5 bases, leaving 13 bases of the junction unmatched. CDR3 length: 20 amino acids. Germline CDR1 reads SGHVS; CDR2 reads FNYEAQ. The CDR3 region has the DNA TGTGCCAGCAGCCCAAGACTAGCGGGAGGAACCTTAAGCTCCTACAATGAGCAGTTCTTC. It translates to CASSPRLAGGTLSSYNEQFF.

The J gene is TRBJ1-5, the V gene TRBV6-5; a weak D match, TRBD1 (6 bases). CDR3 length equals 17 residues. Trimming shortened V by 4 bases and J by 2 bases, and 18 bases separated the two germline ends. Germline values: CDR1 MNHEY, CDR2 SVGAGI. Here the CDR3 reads CASSLGGGGLGNQPQHF. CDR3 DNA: TGTGCCAGCAGTTTAGGGGGAGGGGGTTTGGGCAATCAGCCCCAGCATTTT.

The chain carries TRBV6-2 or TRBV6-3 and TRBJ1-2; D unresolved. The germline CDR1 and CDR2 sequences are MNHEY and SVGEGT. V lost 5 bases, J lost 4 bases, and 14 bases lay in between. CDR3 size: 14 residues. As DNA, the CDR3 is TGTGCCAGCAGTCCACCAACAGAATCCTATGGCTACACCTTC. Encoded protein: CASSPPTESYGYTF.

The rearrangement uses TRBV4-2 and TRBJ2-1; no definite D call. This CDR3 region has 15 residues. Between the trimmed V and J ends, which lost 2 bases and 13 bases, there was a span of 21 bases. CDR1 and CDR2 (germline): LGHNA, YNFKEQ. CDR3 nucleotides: TGTGCCAGCAGCCAATCCCGGCAGCCACAAGAGACCCAGTTCTTC. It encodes CASSQSRQPQETQFF.

The CDR3 loop reads CATSPLTLGETRYF. DNA of the CDR3: TGTGCCACCAGCCCCCTGACTTTGGGGGAGACCCGGTACTTC. The chain employs TRBV15 and TRBJ2-4; D might be TRBD1 or TRBD2, each matching 5 bases. The CDR3 is made up of 14 amino acids. Deletions cut 5 bases from V and 15 bases from J, with 23 bases between. Germline V gene data show CDR1 as LNHNV and CDR2 as YYDKDF (reference sequence).

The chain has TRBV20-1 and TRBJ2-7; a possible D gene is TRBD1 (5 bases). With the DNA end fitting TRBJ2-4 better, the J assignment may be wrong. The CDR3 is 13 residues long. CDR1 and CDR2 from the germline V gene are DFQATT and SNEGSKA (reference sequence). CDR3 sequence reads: CSARTTERNIQYF. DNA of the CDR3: TGCAGTGCTAGAACGACAGAAAGAAACATTCAGTACTTC.

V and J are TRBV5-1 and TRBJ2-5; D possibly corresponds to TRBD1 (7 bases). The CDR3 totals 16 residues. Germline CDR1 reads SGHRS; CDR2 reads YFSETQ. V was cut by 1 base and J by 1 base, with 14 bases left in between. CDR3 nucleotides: TGCGCCAGCAGCTTGCGCGGGACAGCTTCCCAAGAGACCCAGTACTTC. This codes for CASSLRGTASQETQYF.

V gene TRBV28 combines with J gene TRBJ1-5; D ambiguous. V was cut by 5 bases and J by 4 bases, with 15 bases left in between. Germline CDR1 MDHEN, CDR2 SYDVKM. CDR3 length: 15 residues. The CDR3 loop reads CASSLGSRRNQPQHF. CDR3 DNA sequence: TGTGCCAGCAGTCTGGGGAGTAGGAGGAATCAGCCCCAGCATTTT.

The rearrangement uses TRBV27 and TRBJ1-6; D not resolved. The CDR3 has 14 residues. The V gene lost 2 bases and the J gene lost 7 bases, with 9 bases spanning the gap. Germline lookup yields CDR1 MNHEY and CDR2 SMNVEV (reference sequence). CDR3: CASSLETPNSPLHF. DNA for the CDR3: TGTGCCAGCAGTTTAGAGACACCAAATTCACCCCTCCACTTT.